Below, 17 T cell receptor beta chains from the same sample are listed, as sequenced in a study of blood T cell repertoires in COVID-19. Some clones are missing from TCRdb's copy, which holds only in-frame ones; the method was immunoSEQ multiplex PCR. The table records approximately 210,000 clones, 92% of them present only once. Sequenced material: peripheral blood. The receptors here all came from a man aged 25 to 40 with acute or convalescent COVID-19.

The gene calls are TRBV6-5 and TRBJ2-3, with D possibly being TRBD1 (5 bases). Per the germline V gene, CDR1 is MNHEY and CDR2 is SVGAGI. The CDR3 is made up of 14 amino acids. V lost 5 bases and J 0 bases, leaving 9 bases between the germline ends. The CDR3 sequence: CASSTRQSTDTQYF. Written as DNA, the CDR3 is TGTGCCAGCAGTACTCGACAGAGCACAGATACGCAGTATTTT.

The CDR3 reads CAISPEGHLNTEAFF. As DNA, the CDR3 is TGTGCCATCAGTCCCGAGGGACACCTGAACACTGAAGCTTTCTTT. The chain uses TRBV10-3 and TRBJ1-1; TRBD1 is a possible D gene (6 bases). Germline assignment: CDR1 ENHRY and CDR2 SYGVKD. V gave up 5 bases and J gave up 0 bases, with 13 bases separating them. The CDR3 has 15 amino acids.

V and J are TRBV5-1 and TRBJ1-4, with a possible D match to TRBD1 (6 bases). Germline values: CDR1 SGHRS, CDR2 YFSETQ. This CDR3 is built from 16 residues. The ends were cut back, 4 bases at V and 0 bases at J, with 13 bases in the middle. CDR3 coding DNA: TGCGCCAGCAGCCCGGGACACATAGCAACTAATGAAAAACTGTTTTTT. It encodes CASSPGHIATNEKLFF.

This chain connects TRBV29-1 to TRBJ1-1, with unresolved D. Germline-derived CDR1 and CDR2 are SQVTM and ANQGSEA. V was trimmed by 7 bases and J by 3 bases, leaving 24 bases between them. The CDR3 is made up of 16 amino acids. CDR3 DNA sequence: TGCAGCGCGATAGTTATTCTCGGGAGCATGGACACTGAAGCTTTCTTT. Amino acid sequence: CSAIVILGSMDTEAFF.

V usage is TRBV12-5 and J usage is TRBJ1-1; TRBD1 matches at 8 bases. Germline trimming cut 5 bases from V and 7 bases from J; bases unmatched to any gene: 6. The germline V gene encodes CDR1 LGHNT and CDR2 FRNRAP. The CDR3 has 13 amino acids. CDR3 sequence reads: CASGLGTGSEAFF. The CDR3 DNA reads TGTGCTAGTGGTCTCGGGACAGGAAGTGAAGCTTTCTTT.

The chain uses TRBV19 and TRBJ1-1; D is perhaps TRBD1 (6 bases). The CDR3 sequence is 13 residues long. Between the trimmed V and J ends, which lost 3 bases and 6 bases, there was a span of 11 bases. The V gene's germline CDR1 is LNHDA and CDR2 SQIVND (reference sequence). The CDR3 coding sequence is TGTGCCAGTAGTATCGTTACAGGGTCTGAAGCTTTCTTT. Translation gives CASSIVTGSEAFF.

The rearrangement joins TRBV6-5 to TRBJ1-1; TRBD1 matches 8 bases. The trim removed 5 bases at V and 0 bases at J, leaving 5 bases unmatched. CDR3 length: 15 amino acids. Per the germline V gene, CDR1 is MNHEY and CDR2 is SVGAGI. For the CDR3, the DNA is TGTGCCAGCAGTCCCCGGGACAGGATGAACACTGAAGCTTTCTTT. It specifies CASSPRDRMNTEAFF.

The gene calls are TRBV19 and TRBJ2-1; possibly TRBD2 for D (5 bases). V lost 3 bases to trimming and J lost 4 bases, with 13 bases between them. CDR1 LNHDA and CDR2 SQIVND come from the germline V gene (reference sequence). The CDR3 has 15 amino acids. CDR3 nucleotides: TGTGCCAGTAGTATGAGCGGTCGCCCGTACAATGAGCAGTTCTTC. Its translation is CASSMSGRPYNEQFF.

V usage is TRBV5-1 and J usage is TRBJ1-3; 9 nucleotides agree with TRBD1. The J segment lost 1 base and the V segment lost 4 bases, leaving 9 bases of the junction unmatched. The CDR3 totals 17 residues. Germline V gene lookup returns CDR1 SGHRS and CDR2 YFSETQ. CDR3 bases: TGCGCCAGCAGCATAGGACAGGGGACGGGTTCTGGAAACACCATATATTTT. It encodes CASSIGQGTGSGNTIYF.

This chain links TRBV29-1 with TRBJ1-1; no clear D gene. The germline CDR1 and CDR2 sequences are SQVTM and ANQGSEA. Between the trimmed V and J ends, which lost 5 bases and 1 base, there was a span of 14 bases. The CDR3 loop spans 14 amino acids. CDR3 DNA: TGCAGCGTTAGACCCCTTCGGGGGAACACTGAAGCTTTCTTT. Its translation is CSVRPLRGNTEAFF.

The chain is built from TRBV27 and TRBJ2-1, with D possibly TRBD2 on 5 matching bases. CDR1 is MNHEY, CDR2 SMNVEV, per germline (reference sequence). This CDR3 contains 15 residues. V lost 3 bases and J 5 bases, leaving 14 bases between the germline ends. Here the CDR3 reads CASSFGELYNNEQFF. CDR3 coding DNA: TGTGCCAGCAGTTTCGGGGAACTCTACAACAATGAGCAGTTCTTC.

The V gene is TRBV6-5, the J gene TRBJ1-2; tentative D call: TRBD1 (5 bases). This CDR3 spans 12 amino acids. Germline loops: CDR1 MNHEY, CDR2 SVGAGI. V was shortened by 8 bases and J by 13 bases, with 20 bases between the two germline ends. CDR3 amino acids: CASGAGWWFSTF. The CDR3 bases are TGTGCCAGCGGGGCAGGTTGGTGGTTTAGCACCTTC.

The V call is TRBV6-5, the J call TRBJ1-2; no clear D. The CDR3 loop spans 15 amino acids. Germline V gene lookup returns CDR1 MNHEY and CDR2 SVGAGI. V gave up 7 bases and J gave up 1 base, with 16 bases separating them. CDR3 sequence reads: CASTPKSQVNYGYTF. DNA for the CDR3: TGTGCCAGCACCCCAAAAAGCCAGGTTAACTATGGCTACACCTTC.

This chain connects TRBV10-3 to TRBJ2-1, with 8 bases matching TRBD1. The V gene's germline CDR1 is ENHRY and CDR2 SYGVKD. With 6 bases clipped from V and 1 base from J, the junction kept 5 bases outside the gene matches. The CDR3 is 15 residues long. Here the CDR3 reads CAIRDGTGSYNEQFF. In DNA, the CDR3 is TGTGCCATCAGAGACGGGACAGGATCCTACAATGAGCAGTTCTTC.

This chain connects TRBV3-1 (or the pseudogene TRBV3-2) to TRBJ2-1; a weak D match, TRBD1 (6 bases). CDR1 and CDR2 from the germline V gene are LGHDT and YNNKEL (reference sequence). This CDR3 has 13 residues. The V end was cut by 5 bases, the J end by 10 bases, with 15 bases between. The CDR3 spells CASSKQGLGEQFF. The DNA of the CDR3 is TGTGCCAGCAGCAAACAGGGTTTAGGCGAGCAGTTCTTC.

This chain links TRBV27 with TRBJ2-7, with TRBD1 as a possible D gene (5 bases). Germline values: CDR1 MNHEY, CDR2 SMNVEV (reference sequence). The germline V and J ends were trimmed by 2 bases and 4 bases, with 9 bases remaining between them. The CDR3 covers 13 residues. CDR3 sequence reads: CASSLRQGYEQYF. DNA for the CDR3: TGTGCCAGCAGTTTACGTCAGGGATACGAGCAGTACTTC.

This chain links TRBV7-9 with TRBJ2-7; 7 nucleotides align to TRBD1. V was pared by 8 bases and J by 0 bases, with 13 bases of the junction left unmatched. From germline, CDR1 is SEHNR and CDR2 FQNEAQ (reference sequence). The CDR3 is made up of 16 amino acids. CDR3 protein: CASVPKTQGSSYEQYF. In nucleotides, the CDR3 is TGTGCCAGCGTACCCAAGACACAGGGGAGCTCCTACGAGCAGTACTTC.